These 9 T cell receptor beta chains share one sample of origin, sequenced in a study of blood T cell repertoires in COVID-19 (TCRdb year 2020). Library preparation was by the immunoSEQ multiplex PCR assay. TCRdb took this table from immuneACCESS and kept in-frame rearrangements with V and J called. Such tables lack part of the clones; where checked against another copy, unresolved V genes explain under half of the gap, and the rest is unexplained. Counted in this sample were 250,000 to 350,000 clones; around 87% of them appeared once. Approximately 8% of the sample lies in the top ten. Sequenced sample: peripheral blood. These receptors were collected from a woman between 50 and 59 years old who had recovered from COVID-19.

Notes on this clone: Different DNA sequences within this sample yield the same CDR3. This rearrangement joins TRBV7-2 to TRBJ2-5; 8 bases match TRBD2. This CDR3 region has 14 residues. The V gene's germline CDR1 is SGHTA and CDR2 FQGNSA. Trimming took 4 bases from V and 5 from J; bases not matched to a gene: 6. In DNA form, the CDR3 reads TGTGCCAGCAGCTCCGGACTAGCTGGCGAGACCCAGTACTTC. Residues: CASSSGLAGETQYF.

The chain uses TRBV19 and TRBJ1-1; 10 bases line up with TRBD1. CDR3 size: 16 residues. The V gene end was trimmed by 6 bases and the J gene end by 8 bases; junction bases not matched to a gene: 15. In germline, CDR1 is LNHDA, CDR2 SQIVND (reference sequence). The CDR3 nucleotides are TGTGCCAGTAGATTCCCGGGACAGGGGCCAGGGGACGAAGCTTTCTTT. Protein product: CASRFPGQGPGDEAFF.

The J gene is TRBJ2-3, the V gene TRBV5-6; TRBD1 aligns across 8 bases. The CDR3 covers 15 residues. In germline, CDR1 is SGHDT, CDR2 YYEEEE. The junction had 11 bases not matched to a gene; V was cut back by 6 bases and J by 5 bases. The CDR3 coding sequence is TGTGCCAGCACCCTCACGCAGGGGGCGCAAGATACGCAGTATTTT. Its translation is CASTLTQGAQDTQYF.

The chain joins TRBV10-3 to TRBJ2-1; TRBD2 is a possible D gene (6 bases). The CDR3 extends over 16 amino acids. The germline gives CDR1 ENHRY, CDR2 SYGVKD. With 6 bases removed from V and 0 bases from J, the gap between germline ends came to 15 bases. The DNA for the CDR3 is TGTGCCATCAGCACCCCCGGGGGAAGCTCCTACAATGAGCAGTTCTTC. As protein: CAISTPGGSSYNEQFF.

The chain combines TRBV28 with TRBJ1-2; perhaps TRBD1 as D (5 bases). The V gene lost 5 bases and the J gene lost 7 bases, with 14 bases spanning the gap. This CDR3 has 13 amino acids. Germline V gives CDR1 MDHEN, CDR2 SYDVKM. The CDR3 spells CASSKAGGIGYTF. CDR3 bases: TGTGCCAGCAGTAAGGCGGGGGGAATTGGCTACACCTTC.

This chain joins TRBV24-1 and TRBJ2-7; TRBD1 matches at 7 bases. The V gene end was trimmed by 6 bases and the J gene end by 2 bases; junction bases not matched to a gene: 9. Germline V gene data show CDR1 as KGHDR and CDR2 as SFDVKD. The CDR3 totals 15 residues. CDR3 region: CATSWGDRVAYEQYF. In DNA, the CDR3 is TGTGCCACCAGTTGGGGTGACAGGGTAGCCTACGAGCAGTACTTC.

The chain couples TRBV6-4 to TRBJ1-2, with D perhaps TRBD1 (5 bases). The germline V gene has CDR1 MRHNA and CDR2 SNTAGT. With 3 bases removed from V and 8 bases from J, the gap between germline ends came to 16 bases. This CDR3 has 14 residues. CDR3 loop: CASSEVGGRGGYTF. DNA of the CDR3: TGTGCCAGCAGTGAAGTGGGAGGTCGGGGCGGCTACACCTTC.

This chain uses TRBV20-1 with TRBJ2-7; 10 bases align to TRBD2. The CDR3 covers 10 residues. Trimming removed 5 bases from V and 9 bases from J; junction bases left unmatched: 1. Germline V CDR1 and CDR2: DFQATT, SNEGSKA (reference sequence). As DNA, the CDR3 is TGCAGTGCTGGACTAGCGGTGCAGTACTTC. Translation gives CSAGLAVQYF.

This chain connects TRBV9 to TRBJ1-2, with 9 bases that match TRBD1. V lost 0 bases to trimming and J lost 8 bases; unmatched junction nucleotides: 8. The CDR3 runs to 15 residues. Germline V gene lookup returns CDR1 SGDLS and CDR2 YYNGEE. The CDR3 DNA follows: TGTGCCAGCAGCGTAGGTGGGACAGGGATTTTGGGCTACACCTTC. Its protein product is CASSVGGTGILGYTF.